One and the same sample provided the 3 T cell receptor beta chains below, sequenced in a study of blood T cell repertoires in COVID-19. Clones were sequenced by immunoSEQ multiplex PCR, and TCRdb holds only the in-frame ones, with some missing. The sample contains about 380,000 clones, approximately 87% of which appear only once. The sample consisted of PBMCs or T cells enriched from blood (not recorded which). These receptor sequences come from a man aged 25 to 40 who had recovered from COVID-19.

The rearrangement uses TRBV30 and TRBJ1-4, with TRBD1 identical over 9 bases. CDR3 length: 15 residues. J was trimmed by 8 bases and V by 2 bases; bases with no gene match: 9. The germline gives CDR1 GTSNPN, CDR2 SVGIG (reference sequence). Written as DNA, the CDR3 is TGTGCCTGGAGTACCCGGGGACAGGGTCCGGAAAAACTGTTTTTT. It translates to CAWSTRGQGPEKLFF.

The rearrangement links TRBV5-8 to TRBJ2-7; 13 bases map to TRBD2. The J segment lost 5 bases and the V segment lost 0 bases, leaving 5 bases of the junction unmatched. Germline V gene sequence: CDR1 SGHTS, CDR2 YDEGEE. CDR3 length: 16 residues. CDR3: CASSLGLTSGGDEQYF. As DNA, the CDR3 is TGTGCCAGCAGCTTGGGACTCACTAGCGGGGGGGACGAGCAGTACTTC.

The V gene is TRBV19, the J gene TRBJ2-1; 7 positions match TRBD1. The CDR3 spans 18 residues. V shed 5 bases, J shed 2 bases, and the junction held 15 bases outside the gene matches. Germline CDR1 and CDR2: LNHDA and SQIVND (reference sequence). CDR3 protein: CASSPGLLGTVTYNEQFF. CDR3 in DNA: TGTGCCAGTAGTCCAGGGCTCTTGGGGACAGTTACCTACAATGAGCAGTTCTTC. The variable domain in full, with the rest retrieved from reference TRBV19 and TRBJ2-1, is DGGITQSPKYLFRKEGQNVTLSCEQNLNHDAMYWYRQDPGQGLRLIYYSQIVNDFQKGDIAEGYSVSREKKESFPLTVTSAQKNPTAFYLCASSPGLLGTVTYNEQFFGPGTRLTVL.